These T cell receptor beta chains were read from a single sample in a study of Graves' ophthalmopathy and Graves' hyperthyroidism. Each CDR3 protein is one row after TCRdb ran MiXCR on the multiplex PCR reads. This table holds approximately 410,000 distinct CDR3 sequences, approximately 15% found once. Sequencing was done on a sample of peripheral blood. Receptor source: a woman in her late teens or twenties with stable Graves' hyperthyroidism. Both conserved end residues are part of each CDR3. The D gene is left open where the match is weak. Clone size is shown for a subset of rows, as once, few, many or a class of expanded clone.

CDR3nt: TGCAGCGCCTCAATCTACGAGCAGTACTTC
CDR3aa: CSASIYEQYF
v_gene: TRBV29-1
abundance: .
j_gene: TRBJ2-7
d_gene: .

CDR3nt: TGTGCCAGCAGTTCCCCAGGGTCCCGAGAGACCCAGTACTTC
CDR3aa: CASSSPGSRETQYF
v_gene: TRBV12-3/TRBV12-4
abundance: many
j_gene: TRBJ2-5
d_gene: .

CDR3nt: TGTGCCAGCACCATGGGGACGGACTATGGCTACACCTTC
CDR3aa: CASTMGTDYGYTF
v_gene: TRBV6-1
abundance: many
j_gene: TRBJ1-2
d_gene: .

CDR3nt: TGTGCCAGCAGTGGATTGTTCGCCAAAAACATTAAGTACTTC
CDR3aa: CASSGLFAKNIKYF
v_gene: TRBV2
abundance: many
j_gene: TRBJ2-4
d_gene: .

CDR3nt: TGTGCCAGCAGCTTAGCACAAATTAACACTGAAGCTTTCTTT
CDR3aa: CASSLAQINTEAFF
v_gene: TRBV11-2
abundance: many
j_gene: TRBJ1-1
d_gene: .

CDR3nt: TGTGCCAGCAGCTTAGAGTGGGGACAGGACAATCAGCCCCAGCATTTT
CDR3aa: CASSLEWGQDNQPQHF
v_gene: TRBV11-2
abundance: .
j_gene: TRBJ1-5
d_gene: TRBD1

CDR3nt: TGTGCCAGCAGCTCAACGACTGGGGGCATTCAGTACTTC
CDR3aa: CASSSTTGGIQYF
v_gene: TRBV7-2
abundance: many
j_gene: TRBJ2-4
d_gene: .

CDR3nt: TGTGCCAGCTTTAGGGGAGGCTACGAGCAGTACTTC
CDR3aa: CASFRGGYEQYF
v_gene: TRBV6-1
abundance: many
j_gene: TRBJ2-7
d_gene: .

CDR3nt: TGTGCCACCAGTGTTCTCCGGGACAGGGATCCCAAAAACATTCAGTACTTC
CDR3aa: CATSVLRDRDPKNIQYF
v_gene: TRBV24-1
abundance: .
j_gene: TRBJ2-4
d_gene: TRBD1

CDR3nt: TGCGCCAGCAGTGAAAAAGTGGAGTACACTGAAGCTTTCTTT
CDR3aa: CASSEKVEYTEAFF
v_gene: TRBV10-1
abundance: many
j_gene: TRBJ1-1
d_gene: .

CDR3nt: TGTGCCAGCACCGGATCTGGGAACACTGAAGCTTTCTTT
CDR3aa: CASTGSGNTEAFF
v_gene: TRBV27
abundance: many
j_gene: TRBJ1-1
d_gene: .

CDR3nt: TGTGCCAGCAACTCGTTTGGACAGGTTAGCGGGGAGCTGTTTTTT
CDR3aa: CASNSFGQVSGELFF
v_gene: TRBV11-2
abundance: many
j_gene: TRBJ2-2
d_gene: TRBD1

CDR3nt: TGTGCCAGCGGACAGGGTCGGGCTCAGCCCCAGCATTTT
CDR3aa: CASGQGRAQPQHF
v_gene: TRBV19
abundance: many
j_gene: TRBJ1-5
d_gene: TRBD1

CDR3nt: TGTGCCAGCACCCAAGCCGGGGAGCTGTTTTTT
CDR3aa: CASTQAGELFF
v_gene: TRBV6-1
abundance: many
j_gene: TRBJ2-2
d_gene: .

CDR3nt: TGTGCCAGCAGCCAAGGAGGGGATACCCAGTACTTC
CDR3aa: CASSQGGDTQYF
v_gene: TRBV3-1
abundance: .
j_gene: TRBJ2-5
d_gene: .

CDR3nt: TGTGCTAGTGGTTTGCCGGAGGGGCCAGAGACCCAGTACTTC
CDR3aa: CASGLPEGPETQYF
v_gene: TRBV12-5
abundance: many
j_gene: TRBJ2-5
d_gene: .

CDR3nt: TGTGCCACCAAGAGCCAGGGGGAGGCGGAGACCCAGTACTTC
CDR3aa: CATKSQGEAETQYF
v_gene: TRBV24-1
abundance: many
j_gene: TRBJ2-5
d_gene: .

CDR3nt: TGTGCCAGTAGTATGGACAGGGAGTCTGGAAACACCATATATTTT
CDR3aa: CASSMDRESGNTIYF
v_gene: TRBV19
abundance: .
j_gene: TRBJ1-3
d_gene: TRBD1

CDR3nt: TGTGCCAGCAGCGGACAGGGGGCTACTGAAGCTTTCTTT
CDR3aa: CASSGQGATEAFF
v_gene: TRBV3-1
abundance: many
j_gene: TRBJ1-1
d_gene: TRBD1

CDR3nt: TGTGCCAGCAGTTTAGCGCTTACGGGGACTGAAGCTTTCTTT
CDR3aa: CASSLALTGTEAFF
v_gene: TRBV12-3/TRBV12-4
abundance: many
j_gene: TRBJ1-1
d_gene: .

CDR3nt: TGTGCCAGCAGTCCCGGTTTCACTGAAGCTTTCTTT
CDR3aa: CASSPGFTEAFF
v_gene: TRBV12-3/TRBV12-4
abundance: many
j_gene: TRBJ1-1
d_gene: .

CDR3nt: TGTGCCACCAGTGATCCCGGGGCCGGGACCGGGGAGCTGTTTTTT
CDR3aa: CATSDPGAGTGELFF
v_gene: TRBV24-1
abundance: many
j_gene: TRBJ2-2
d_gene: .

CDR3nt: TGTGCCAGCAGTTACACAAAACACCGGGACAGGGGCTACGAGCAGTACTTC
CDR3aa: CASSYTKHRDRGYEQYF
v_gene: TRBV6-5
abundance: many
j_gene: TRBJ2-7
d_gene: TRBD1

CDR3nt: TGTGCCACCCTTGGACAGGGAAACACTGAAGCTTTCTTT
CDR3aa: CATLGQGNTEAFF
v_gene: TRBV12-3/TRBV12-4
abundance: many
j_gene: TRBJ1-1
d_gene: TRBD1

CDR3nt: TGTGCCAGCAGTTTAGTACTAGGAGGGGTCTTAACGGCTTTCTTT
CDR3aa: CASSLVLGGVLTAFF
v_gene: TRBV12-3/TRBV12-4
abundance: many
j_gene: TRBJ1-1
d_gene: .

CDR3nt: TGTGCCAGCAGCCGCGACAGGGCTTCCTACGAGCAGTACTTC
CDR3aa: CASSRDRASYEQYF
v_gene: TRBV5-8
abundance: many
j_gene: TRBJ2-7
d_gene: TRBD1

CDR3nt: TGTGCCAGCAGCTTAGTTCAGTTGGGCTACACCTTC
CDR3aa: CASSLVQLGYTF
v_gene: TRBV7-2
abundance: many
j_gene: TRBJ1-2
d_gene: .

CDR3nt: TGTGCCAGCAGTTCAGAAAGCGGAGCCAAAAACATTCAGTACTTC
CDR3aa: CASSSESGAKNIQYF
v_gene: TRBV12-3/TRBV12-4
abundance: many
j_gene: TRBJ2-4
d_gene: .

CDR3nt: TGTGCCAGCAGCTCGTGGGACAGGGCGTCCTACGAGCAGTACTTC
CDR3aa: CASSSWDRASYEQYF
v_gene: TRBV11-2
abundance: many
j_gene: TRBJ2-7
d_gene: TRBD1

CDR3nt: TGTGCCATCAGTGATGGTGGACAGGGGGCGCGTACCTATGGCTACACCTTC
CDR3aa: CAISDGGQGARTYGYTF
v_gene: TRBV10-3
abundance: many
j_gene: TRBJ1-2
d_gene: TRBD1

CDR3nt: TGTGCCAGCAGCCAACGGGACAGGGGGCTCGAAGCTTTCTTT
CDR3aa: CASSQRDRGLEAFF
v_gene: TRBV3-1
abundance: few
j_gene: TRBJ1-1
d_gene: TRBD1